The present T cell receptor beta chain was sequenced within a study of blood T cells in healthy people across ages. Points from the study as a whole: The recorded TCR beta diversity per million T cells decreased in a roughly linear manner with age.

This CDR3 region has 13 residues. Details on this clonotype: The antigen remains undetermined.

Then a second PCR, running roughly 7 to 11 cycles, was carried out with a sample-barcoded 5' primer and a J-beta primer mix. TCRdb fed the 5' RACE reads into MiXCR, producing one record per CDR3 protein. The sample contains about 1.5 million distinct CDR3 sequences, 42% of which appear only once. Sequencing was carried out using blood. The V gene is TRBV21-1, the J gene TRBJ1-2; the D call in the table, TRBD1, was not verified against the DNA. TRBV21-1 is designated a pseudogene. This TCR was recovered from a woman aged 18-29 years in good health. The CDR3 DNA sequence: TGTGCCAGCAAGGGCGGGACAGACTATGGCTACACCTTC. It encodes CASKGGTDYGYTF.